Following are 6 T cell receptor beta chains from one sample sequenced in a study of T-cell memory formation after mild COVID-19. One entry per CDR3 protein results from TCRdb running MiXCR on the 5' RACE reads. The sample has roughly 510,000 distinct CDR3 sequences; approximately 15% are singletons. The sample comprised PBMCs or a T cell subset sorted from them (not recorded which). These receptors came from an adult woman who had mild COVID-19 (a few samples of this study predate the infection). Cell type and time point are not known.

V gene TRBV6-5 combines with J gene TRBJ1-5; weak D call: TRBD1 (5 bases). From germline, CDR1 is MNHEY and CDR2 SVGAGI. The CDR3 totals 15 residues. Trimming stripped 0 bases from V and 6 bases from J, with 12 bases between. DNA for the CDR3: TGTGCCAGCAGTTACTCTAGGGGTGCAGGTCAGCCCCAGCATTTT. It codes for CASSYSRGAGQPQHF.

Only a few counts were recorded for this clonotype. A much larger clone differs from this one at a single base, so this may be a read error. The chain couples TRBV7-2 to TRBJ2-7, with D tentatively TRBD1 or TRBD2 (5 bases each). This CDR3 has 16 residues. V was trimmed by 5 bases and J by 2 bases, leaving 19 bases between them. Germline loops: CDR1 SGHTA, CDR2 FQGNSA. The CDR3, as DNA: TGTGCCAGCAGCACCCACCCCAGGGAGTCAACCTACGAGCAGTACTTC. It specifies CASSTHPRESTYEQYF.

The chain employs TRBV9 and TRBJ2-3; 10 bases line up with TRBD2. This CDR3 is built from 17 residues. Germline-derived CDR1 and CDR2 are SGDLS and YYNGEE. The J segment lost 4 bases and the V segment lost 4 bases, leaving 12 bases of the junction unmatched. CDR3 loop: CASSTWTSGGRADTQYF. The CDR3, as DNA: TGTGCCAGCAGCACCTGGACTAGCGGAGGAAGGGCAGATACGCAGTATTTT.

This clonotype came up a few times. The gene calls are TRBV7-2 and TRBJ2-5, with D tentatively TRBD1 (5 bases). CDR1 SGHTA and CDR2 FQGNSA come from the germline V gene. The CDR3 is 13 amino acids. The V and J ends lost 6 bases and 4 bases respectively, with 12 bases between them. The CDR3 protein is CASSKIQGETQYF. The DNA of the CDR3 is TGTGCCAGCAGTAAGATCCAGGGAGAGACCCAGTACTTC.

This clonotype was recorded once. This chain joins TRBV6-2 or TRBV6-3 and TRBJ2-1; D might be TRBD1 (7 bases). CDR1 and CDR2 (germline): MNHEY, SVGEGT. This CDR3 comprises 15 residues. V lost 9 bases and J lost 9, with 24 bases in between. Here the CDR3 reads CASRGGGIAFGEQFF. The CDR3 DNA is TGTGCCAGTAGAGGGGGCGGGATAGCGTTCGGTGAGCAGTTCTTC.

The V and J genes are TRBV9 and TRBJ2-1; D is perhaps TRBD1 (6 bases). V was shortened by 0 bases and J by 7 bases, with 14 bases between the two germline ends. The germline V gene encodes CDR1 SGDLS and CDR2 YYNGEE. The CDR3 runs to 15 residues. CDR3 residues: CASSVAGGRENEQFF. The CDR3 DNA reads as TGTGCCAGCAGCGTAGCTGGGGGCAGGGAAAATGAGCAGTTCTTC.